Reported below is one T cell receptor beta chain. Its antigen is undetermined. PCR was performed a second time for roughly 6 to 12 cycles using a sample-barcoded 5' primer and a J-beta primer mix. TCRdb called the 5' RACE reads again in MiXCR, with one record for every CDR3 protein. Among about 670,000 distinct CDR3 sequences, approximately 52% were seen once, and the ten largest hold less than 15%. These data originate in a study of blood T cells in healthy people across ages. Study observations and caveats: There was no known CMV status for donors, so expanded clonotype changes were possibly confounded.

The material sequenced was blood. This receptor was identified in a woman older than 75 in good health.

CDR3 amino acids: CASSEGLAGSTDTQYF. CDR3 bases: TGTGCCAGCAGTGAAGGACTAGCGGGGAGCACAGATACGCAGTATTTT. V gene TRBV2 combines with J gene TRBJ2-3; TRBD2 matches 11 bases. Germline CDR1 SNHLY, CDR2 FYNNEI. The CDR3 is made up of 16 amino acids. V lost 1 base, J lost 0 bases, and 0 bases stayed unmatched.